This T cell receptor beta chain comes out of a study of blood T cell repertoires in COVID-19. Original processing notes: Amplification of reference gene primers was used by the study to estimate nucleated cell counts. Clones were read by immunoSEQ multiplex PCR, and TCRdb kept only the in-frame ones, dropping some. V, J and clone size were drawn from that table, and D and trimming were deduced from the DNA. Seen here are about 78,000 clones, roughly 91% observed once, and the top ten hold under 1.1%. The TCR originated in a woman in her forties or fifties in a cohort sampled during active COVID-19. Sequencing was carried out using peripheral blood.

The CDR3 reads CASSTTGGNQPQHF. The CDR3 nucleotides read TGTGCCAGCAGCACCACAGGGGGCAATCAGCCCCAGCATTTT. The V and J genes are TRBV9 and TRBJ1-5, with 7 bases fitting TRBD1. With 4 bases clipped from V and 2 bases from J, the junction kept 3 bases outside the gene matches. The CDR3 totals 14 residues. Per the germline V gene, CDR1 is SGDLS and CDR2 is YYNGEE.